This record concerns one T cell receptor (beta chain) sequence. Its antigen is unknown. This sample is part of a study of blood T cells in healthy people across ages. Regarding the study as a whole: Older individuals had lower TCR beta diversity per million T cells (the decline was roughly linear).

Sample-barcoded 5' priming and a J-beta primer mix drove a second PCR of about 6 to 11 cycles. A 12-random-nucleotide template-switch adaptor tagged each cDNA molecule. Each CDR3 protein is one row after TCRdb ran MiXCR on the 5' RACE reads. This sample yields 380,000 or so distinct CDR3 sequences, of which roughly half are seen a single time; 45% to 60% belongs to the top ten. Trimming at V came to 5 bases and at J to 6 bases, leaving 8 bases not matched to a gene. This CDR3 contains 15 residues. Germline CDR1 reads MNHNY; CDR2 reads SVGAGI (reference sequence). The TCR sequence derives from a man in his sixties in good health. The V call is TRBV6-6, the J call TRBJ1-4, with 8 bases matching TRBD1. The specimen sequenced was blood. Here the CDR3 DNA reads TGTGCCAGCAGTCCACGACAGGGGATATATGAAAAACTGTTTTTT. Translation: CASSPRQGIYEKLFF.